This TCR beta chain was observed in a study of low-dose radiotherapy and immunotherapy resistance in tumors. About the study: With fractions of 0.5 Gy given every 2 weeks, Cohort 1 accumulated a total of 6.5 Gy. Patients were treated with intravenous nivolumab at 240 mg every two weeks and were also dosed with ipilimumab at 1 mg/kg every six weeks. Daily oral aspirin at 300 mg began on cycle 1 day 1 and lasted four cycles.

The donors' treatment consisted of nivolumab, ipilimumab, aspirin, low-dose cyclophosphamide and low-dose radiotherapy. Alpha and beta chains were covered, as first-strand cDNA relied on TRAV- and TRBV-specific primers. A roughly 20-cycle PCR with a constant-region primer and V-primer adapter amplified TCRs. TCRdb reprocessed the reads with MiXCR, giving one entry per CDR3 protein. The table lists about 9,800 distinct CDR3 sequences, approximately 40% of them singletons. Looked up from germline, CDR1 is SGHRS and CDR2 is YFSETQ. This CDR3 has 16 amino acids. The V end was cut by 3 bases, the J end by 0 bases, with 13 bases between. This clonotype has a handful of counts.

This sequence joins TRBV5-1 and TRBJ2-1; D is perhaps TRBD1 (8 bases). This sequence originates from a human donor with advanced metastatic prostate, ovarian, gallbladder or colorectal cancer (not recorded which). This table probably holds off-target reads from a library built for another chain. The CDR3 loop is CASSYYRGGSYNEQFF. CDR3 sequence (DNA): TGCGCCAGCAGCTATTACAGGGGGGGCTCCTACAATGAGCAGTTCTTC.